Presented here are 24 T cell receptor beta chains from one specimen sequenced in a study of blood T cell repertoires in COVID-19. Assay used: immunoSEQ multiplex PCR; TCRdb lists only in-frame clones, some missing. This sample has 55,000 or so clones, with over 70% found just once. The sample consisted of peripheral blood. The receptors derive from a man in his sixties with acute or convalescent COVID-19.

This clone was picked up one time. The CDR3 protein is CAWSRGDTQYF. CDR3 DNA: TGTGCCTGGAGCAGAGGAGATACGCAGTATTTT. The chain carries TRBV30 and TRBJ2-3, with no clear D. Trimming left V 3 bases short and J 5 bases short, with 6 bases between. The germline CDR1 and CDR2 sequences are GTSNPN and SVGIG (reference sequence). The CDR3 spans 11 residues. The full variable domain, in which reference TRBV30 and TRBJ2-3 provide the parts outside the CDR3, is SQTIHQWPATLVQPVGSPLSLECTVEGTSNPNLYWYRQAAGRGLQLLFYSVGIGQISSEVPQNLSASRPQDRQFILSSKKLLLSDSGFYLCAWSRGDTQYFGPGTRLTVL.

The chain is built from TRBV5-1 and TRBJ1-6, with D perhaps TRBD1 (6 bases). The CDR3 runs 15 residues. The V gene lost 0 bases and the J gene lost 9 bases, with 13 bases spanning the gap. Per the germline V gene, CDR1 is SGHRS and CDR2 is YFSETQ. The CDR3 DNA sequence: TGCGCCAGCAGCTTGGAACCGGACAGCCTTTCACCCCTCCACTTT. Translating it yields CASSLEPDSLSPLHF.

V usage is TRBV5-1 and J usage is TRBJ1-1; tentative D call: TRBD1 (6 bases). The germline V gene has CDR1 SGHRS and CDR2 YFSETQ. This CDR3 is 15 amino acids long. V lost 4 bases to trimming and J lost 0 bases, with 13 bases between them. CDR3 sequence (DNA): TGCGCCAGCAGCCTAACCGGGACACTGAACACTGAAGCTTTCTTT. Translating gives CASSLTGTLNTEAFF.

For this clone: Other nucleotide sequences from this sample produce the same CDR3. Written as DNA, the CDR3 is TGTGCCAGTAGTATCCAGGGCGGTTCACCCCTCCACTTT. As protein: CASSIQGGSPLHF. This sequence joins TRBV19 and TRBJ1-6, with D perhaps matching TRBD1 (5 bases). The germline V and J ends were trimmed by 3 bases and 9 bases, with 9 bases remaining between them. This CDR3 has 13 residues. Germline V gene lookup returns CDR1 LNHDA and CDR2 SQIVND (reference sequence).

The chain joins TRBV5-1 to TRBJ1-4; D gene uncertain. Between the trimmed V and J ends, which lost 4 bases and 3 bases, there was a span of 13 bases. Germline CDR1 SGHRS, CDR2 YFSETQ. The CDR3 extends over 15 amino acids. The CDR3: CASSPPGSSNEKLFF. DNA for the CDR3: TGCGCCAGCAGCCCCCCCGGGAGTTCTAATGAAAAACTGTTTTTT.

This chain uses TRBV10-3 with TRBJ1-5; no firm D call. The germline V gene encodes CDR1 ENHRY and CDR2 SYGVKD. Trimming cost V 8 bases and J 8 bases, with 13 bases left between them. The CDR3 spans 12 residues. CDR3 amino acids: CAIGRVGEPQHF. The CDR3 nucleotides read TGTGCCATCGGCCGGGTCGGGGAGCCCCAGCATTTT.

J is TRBJ1-2 and V is TRBV9; 8 positions match TRBD1. This CDR3 is built from 17 residues. Trimming at V came to 7 bases and at J to 1 base, leaving 15 bases not matched to a gene. The germline gives CDR1 SGDLS, CDR2 YYNGEE. CDR3: CASLMQGAQIYNYGYTF. The CDR3 nucleotides read TGTGCCAGCTTAATGCAGGGGGCGCAGATCTATAACTATGGCTACACCTTC.

The chain couples TRBV19 to TRBJ2-2, with D perhaps matching TRBD1 (5 bases). The CDR3 has 14 amino acids. Germline V gene data show CDR1 as LNHDA and CDR2 as SQIVND (reference sequence). Deletions cut 6 bases from V and 3 bases from J, with 11 bases between. The CDR3 DNA reads TGTGCCAGTAGACCCGACAGATACACCGGGGAGCTGTTTTTT. It encodes CASRPDRYTGELFF.

The chain uses TRBV9 and TRBJ2-3, with 8 positions matching TRBD2. V lost 5 bases to trimming and J lost 0 bases; unmatched junction nucleotides: 8. Germline V lookup: CDR1 SGDLS, CDR2 YYNGEE. This CDR3 region has 16 residues. DNA of the CDR3: TGTGCCAGCAGTTGGGTGCGGGGGGCTAGCACAGATACGCAGTATTTT. This translates into CASSWVRGASTDTQYF.

This clone was seen a few times. This chain links TRBV12-3 or TRBV12-4 with TRBJ2-5; D is perhaps TRBD1 (6 bases). The CDR3 contains 13 residues. Trimming shortened V by 8 bases and J by 1 base, and 11 bases separated the two germline ends. CDR3: CASRAGAQETQYF. The CDR3 nucleotides read TGTGCCAGCCGCGCAGGGGCCCAAGAGACCCAGTACTTC.

The rearrangement links TRBV7-3 to TRBJ2-7; 9 nucleotides align to TRBD1. The V gene's germline CDR1 is SGHTA and CDR2 FQGTGA. The CDR3 loop spans 13 amino acids. J was trimmed by 6 bases and V by 2 bases; bases with no gene match: 2. CDR3 loop: CASSLAGQGEQYF. The CDR3 coding sequence is TGTGCCAGCAGCTTAGCGGGACAGGGCGAGCAGTACTTC.

The genes are TRBV11-2 and TRBJ2-7; D possibly corresponds to TRBD1 (5 bases). In germline, CDR1 is SGHAT, CDR2 FQNNGV. The CDR3 is 14 amino acids. V gave up 5 bases and J gave up 9 bases, with 20 bases separating them. DNA of the CDR3: TGTGCCAGCAGCCCCGACAGCTCCCTTATCGTGCAGTACTTC. As protein: CASSPDSSLIVQYF.

The chain has TRBV7-9 and TRBJ2-7; unclear D gene. Between the trimmed V and J ends, which lost 3 bases and 1 base, there was a span of 4 bases. This CDR3 contains 12 residues. Per germline, CDR1 SEHNR and CDR2 FQNEAQ (reference sequence). CDR3 amino acids: CASSLSSYEQYF. CDR3 bases: TGTGCCAGCAGCTTGTCATCCTACGAGCAGTACTTC.

The chain links TRBV4-1 to TRBJ2-1; possibly TRBD2 for D (7 bases). The CDR3 covers 16 residues. With 3 bases removed from V and 3 bases from J, the gap between germline ends came to 15 bases. The V gene's germline CDR1 is MGHRA and CDR2 YSYEKL. The CDR3 nucleotides are TGCGCCAGCAGCCAGAGGTGGGGGGGCGACTACAATGAGCAGTTCTTC. Amino acids: CASSQRWGGDYNEQFF.

V is TRBV6-5 and J is TRBJ2-2, with 8 bases matching TRBD2. The CDR3 is 15 amino acids. CDR1 MNHEY and CDR2 SVGAGI come from the germline V gene. V shed 2 bases, J shed 4 bases, and the junction held 3 bases outside the gene matches. CDR3 sequence reads: CASSYGGGRTGELFF. The CDR3 DNA follows: TGTGCCAGCAGTTACGGCGGGGGGCGCACCGGGGAGCTGTTTTTT.

The V and J genes are TRBV2 and TRBJ1-2; 7 bases are shared with TRBD1. V gave up 4 bases and J gave up 4 bases; unmatched junction bases: 3. CDR1 SNHLY and CDR2 FYNNEI come from the germline V gene. This CDR3 region has 13 residues. The CDR3 loop is CASSGDSSYGYTF. In DNA form, the CDR3 reads TGTGCCAGCAGTGGGGACAGTTCCTATGGCTACACCTTC.

This CDR3 reads CATSDQGNYGYTF. CDR3 bases: TGTGCCACCAGTGATCAGGGAAACTATGGCTACACCTTC. The chain combines TRBV24-1 with TRBJ1-2; D may be TRBD1 (5 bases). V was shortened by 3 bases and J by 2 bases, with 6 bases between the two germline ends. Germline CDR1 is KGHDR and CDR2 is SFDVKD. CDR3 length: 13 residues.

The genes are TRBV11-2 and TRBJ1-5, with D tentatively TRBD1 (5 bases). Germline CDR1 reads SGHAT; CDR2 reads FQNNGV. The CDR3 has 15 amino acids. Trimming left V 0 bases short and J 4 bases short, with 10 bases between. CDR3 sequence: CASSLDTQGNQPQHF. CDR3 in DNA: TGTGCCAGCAGCTTAGATACCCAGGGAAATCAGCCCCAGCATTTT.

This chain joins TRBV2 and TRBJ1-1; possible D gene TRBD1, 6 bases. Trimming left V 4 bases short and J 2 bases short, with 11 bases between. Germline V gene sequence: CDR1 SNHLY, CDR2 FYNNEI. The CDR3 totals 14 residues. The CDR3 region is CASSGWTANTEAFF. CDR3 DNA: TGTGCCAGCAGTGGTTGGACAGCCAACACTGAAGCTTTCTTT.

V is TRBV7-9 and J is TRBJ1-6; 10 nucleotides line up with TRBD1. Trimming took 5 bases from V and 10 from J; bases not matched to a gene: 11. Germline V lookup: CDR1 SEHNR, CDR2 FQNEAQ (reference sequence). The CDR3 loop spans 16 amino acids. The CDR3 loop reads CASSRLDGTGESPLHF. In nucleotides, the CDR3 is TGTGCCAGCAGCCGTTTAGATGGGACAGGGGAGTCACCCCTCCACTTT.

This sequence joins TRBV18 and TRBJ2-7; no definite D call. Looked up from germline, CDR1 is KGHSH and CDR2 is LQKENI. The CDR3 loop spans 14 amino acids. Trimming stripped 1 base from V and 0 bases from J, with 7 bases between. CDR3 bases: TGTGCCAGCTCACCACAGTACAGCTCCTACGAGCAGTACTTC. It translates to CASSPQYSSYEQYF.

The V call is TRBV30, the J call TRBJ1-2, with TRBD1 matching over 8 bases. Germline V gene data show CDR1 as GTSNPN and CDR2 as SVGIG (reference sequence). The CDR3 runs to 16 residues. V trimming: 0 bases; J trimming: 8 bases; junction bases outside the gene matches: 14. Written as DNA, the CDR3 is TGTGCCTGGAGTGTACCCCTTACAAGGACAGGGACGGGCTACACCTTC. Its translation is CAWSVPLTRTGTGYTF. The full variable domain, in which reference TRBV30 and TRBJ1-2 provide the parts outside the CDR3, is SQTIHQWPATLVQPVGSPLSLECTVEGTSNPNLYWYRQAAGRGLQLLFYSVGIGQISSEVPQNLSASRPQDRQFILSSKKLLLSDSGFYLCAWSVPLTRTGTGYTFGSGTRLTVV.

The chain combines TRBV30 with TRBJ1-4, with no clear D. V was clipped by 2 bases and J by 8 bases, with 15 bases between them. The germline V gene encodes CDR1 GTSNPN and CDR2 SVGIG (reference sequence). This CDR3 spans 14 amino acids. CDR3 sequence (DNA): TGTGCCTGGAGTCGGACGGACCGCGGGGAAAAACTGTTTTTT. It translates to CAWSRTDRGEKLFF.

This clone has a handful of counts. V usage is TRBV11-2 and J usage is TRBJ2-7, with 7 bases identical to TRBD1. The CDR3 spans 16 residues. Germline V gives CDR1 SGHAT, CDR2 FQNNGV. With 4 bases clipped from V and 2 bases from J, the junction kept 11 bases outside the gene matches. The CDR3 DNA follows: TGTGCCAGCAGCTCCCTAAGGACAGGAGCTACCTACGAGCAGTACTTC. This translates into CASSSLRTGATYEQYF.